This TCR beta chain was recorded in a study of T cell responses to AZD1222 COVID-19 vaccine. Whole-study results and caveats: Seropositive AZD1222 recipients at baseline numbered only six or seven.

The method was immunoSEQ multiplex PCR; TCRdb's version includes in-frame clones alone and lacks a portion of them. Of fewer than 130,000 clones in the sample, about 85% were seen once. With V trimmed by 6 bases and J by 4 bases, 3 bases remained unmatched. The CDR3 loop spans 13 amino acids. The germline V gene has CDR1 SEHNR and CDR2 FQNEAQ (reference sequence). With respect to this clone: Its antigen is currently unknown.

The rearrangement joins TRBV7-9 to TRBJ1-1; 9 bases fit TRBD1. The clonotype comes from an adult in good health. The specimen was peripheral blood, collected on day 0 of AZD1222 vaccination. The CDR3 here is CASRETGGTEAFF. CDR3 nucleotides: TGTGCCAGCAGAGAGACAGGGGGCACTGAAGCTTTCTTT.